These 2 T cell receptor beta chains originate from one sample sequenced in a study of cytomegalovirus exposure and HLA in healthy donors. The PCR made use of 60 Vbeta and 13 Jbeta primers. Sequencing was performed with immunoSEQ multiplex PCR; in TCRdb, only in-frame clones are kept and a portion is missing. The repertoire holds 97,000 or so clones, with over 80% as singletons. The sequenced material came from PBMCs. The receptors were gathered from a middle-aged man in good health and CMV-seronegative.

There are a few counts of this clone. The rearrangement uses TRBV11-3 and TRBJ2-7; 8 bases are a match to TRBD1. Germline V gene lookup returns CDR1 SGHNT and CDR2 YENEEA. Trimming at V came to 5 bases and at J to 5 bases, leaving 11 bases not matched to a gene. The CDR3 totals 15 residues. CDR3 residues: CASSGRQGTGNEQYF. The CDR3 coding sequence is TGTGCCAGCAGCGGCCGACAGGGGACGGGGAACGAGCAGTACTTC. Full variable domain (outside the CDR3, taken from reference TRBV11-3 and TRBJ2-7): EAGVVQSPRYKIIEKKQPVAFWCNPISGHNTLYWYLQNLGQGPELLIRYENEEAVDDSQLPKDRFSAERLKGVDSTLKIQPAELGDSAVYLCASSGRQGTGNEQYFGPGTRLTVT.

The rearrangement links TRBV27 to TRBJ2-5, with TRBD2 matching over 9 bases. Germline CDR1 reads MNHEY; CDR2 reads SMNVEV (reference sequence). V was clipped by 3 bases and J by 2 bases; unmatched bases: 7. CDR3 length: 16 amino acids. The CDR3 bases are TGTGCCAGCAGTTTTGGGGCTAGCGGGGATCAAGAGACCCAGTACTTC. Translated, it gives CASSFGASGDQETQYF.